This T cell receptor (beta chain) was captured by sequencing in a study of shared clonotypes between healthy human individuals. Regarding the study as a whole: Generally, estimated richness proved larger in naive subsets than it did in memory subsets. Generation probability values for non-shared clonotypes were lower than those for clonotypes shared by all four donors.

A word on this clone: The antigen is unknown.

Germline CDR1 reads MDHEN; CDR2 reads SYDVKM. The V gene end was trimmed by 3 bases and the J gene end by 3 bases; junction bases not matched to a gene: 7. This CDR3 is built from 16 residues. Profiling relied on immunoSEQ multiplex PCR, and the TCRdb table lists in-frame clones only, not all of them. Of about 670,000 clones in the sample, 72% were seen once. Donors were Caucasian adults residing in Nashville, Tennessee, USA. The source material was memory CD4+ T cells sorted from blood. As to subset: CD45RA-negative fraction. V usage is TRBV28 and J usage is TRBJ2-7; 11 bases agree with TRBD2. The receptor's source is a woman aged 30 to 39 in good health. CDR3 sequence: CASSLATSGSVYEQYF. As DNA, the CDR3 is TGTGCCAGCAGTTTGGCCACTAGCGGGAGCGTCTACGAGCAGTACTTC.